This T cell receptor beta chain was sequenced in a study of T cell responses to AZD1222 COVID-19 vaccine. To note about this clone: The antigen is undetermined.

Trimming took 0 bases from V and 4 from J, leaving 14 bases between them. The CDR3 totals 16 residues. Germline values: CDR1 MGHRA, CDR2 YSYEKL. Study-wide points: Clonal diversity may have been underestimated, and the donors were mostly white British, with more females than males. Repertoires in all cases were sampled only once the peak T cell response had passed.

This table comes from immunoSEQ multiplex PCR, and its TCRdb copy is limited to in-frame clones, with some not included. Among about 130,000 clones, roughly 94% were seen once, and the ten largest hold around 1.9%. The source material was peripheral blood, sampled on day 0 of AZD1222 vaccination. The clonotype originates from an adult in good health. The genes are TRBV4-1 and TRBJ2-3; either TRBD1 or TRBD2 may supply D (6 bases each). The CDR3 sequence: CASSQDEGGGADTQYF. As DNA, the CDR3 is TGCGCCAGCAGCCAAGATGAAGGAGGGGGAGCAGATACGCAGTATTTT.